This T cell receptor (beta chain) was identified during a study of cytomegalovirus exposure and HLA in healthy donors. Comments on this clone: Antigen specificity is unknown.

The V gene's germline CDR1 is SGHNT and CDR2 YYREEE (reference sequence). V shed 4 bases and J shed 0 bases, with 11 bases lying between them. The CDR3 has 15 amino acids. These donors were members of the roughly 110-subject validation cohort, a group separate from the roughly 670-subject first cohort. The study, taken as a whole, reports: Some TCR beta chains (roughly 150 of them) were listed as cytomegalovirus-associated. Most observed TCR sequences were rare, whereas some public TCRs were detected in many donors.

TCRdb's table, derived via immunoSEQ multiplex PCR, lists solely in-frame clones and lacks some. The data show more than 250,000 clones, 87% seen once. Source material: PBMCs. The chain combines TRBV5-4 with TRBJ1-5; D ambiguous. The clonotype was recovered from a woman in her 30s in good health and CMV-seropositive. DNA of the CDR3: TGTGCCAGCAGCAACGGACCGAATAGCAATCAGCCCCAGCATTTT. Translating gives CASSNGPNSNQPQHF.